Shown below are 9 T cell receptor beta chains from a single sample sequenced in a study of blood T cell repertoires in COVID-19. TCRdb's table, derived via immunoSEQ multiplex PCR, lists solely in-frame clones and lacks some. The data show roughly 180,000 clones, with about 81% seen just once and 10% to 15% held by the top ten. Material: peripheral blood. All receptors come from a woman older than 75 with COVID-19, enrolled during active disease.

This clone was recorded a few times. The CDR3 region has the DNA TGTGCCAGCAGTTACGGGACAGGGGTGGGCACTGAAGCTTTCTTT. The encoded protein is CASSYGTGVGTEAFF. V usage is TRBV6-5 and J usage is TRBJ1-1, with 10 nucleotides matching TRBD1. The ends lost 2 bases at V and 4 bases at J; junction bases unmatched: 4. This CDR3 contains 15 residues. Per germline, CDR1 MNHEY and CDR2 SVGAGI.

This clone appeared a few times. The J gene is TRBJ2-1, the V gene TRBV24-1; 7 positions agree with TRBD2. CDR1 and CDR2 (germline): KGHDR, SFDVKD. This CDR3 spans 16 amino acids. V lost 3 bases to trimming and J lost 6 bases; unmatched junction nucleotides: 10. Here the CDR3 DNA reads TGTGCCACCAGTGATGGGGGGAGGGCCGGGGGCAATGAGCAGTTCTTC. Translation: CATSDGGRAGGNEQFF.

The chain joins TRBV28 to TRBJ2-3, with 9 bases matching TRBD2. The CDR3 runs 16 residues. Trimming took 1 base from V and 2 from J; bases not matched to a gene: 4. Germline V gene lookup returns CDR1 MDHEN and CDR2 SYDVKM. The CDR3 nucleotides are TGTGCCAGCAGTTTATCCCTAGCGGGGAACACAGATACGCAGTATTTT. It yields the protein CASSLSLAGNTDTQYF.

This chain links TRBV9 with TRBJ2-2; TRBD1 matches 7 bases. The CDR3 consists of 16 residues. CDR1 is SGDLS and CDR2 is YYNGEE in the germline V gene. V dropped 0 bases and J dropped 1; count of bases not matched to a gene: 3. CDR3 residues: CASSVDAGGNTGELFF. In nucleotides, the CDR3 is TGTGCCAGCAGCGTAGATGCAGGGGGGAACACCGGGGAGCTGTTTTTT.

V gene TRBV6-5 combines with J gene TRBJ1-2, with D uncertain. The germline gives CDR1 MNHEY, CDR2 SVGAGI. The CDR3 is 14 amino acids. V lost 2 bases and J lost 4, with 11 bases in between. CDR3 loop: CASSYAAGLYGYTF. As DNA, the CDR3 is TGTGCCAGCAGTTACGCGGCAGGACTCTATGGCTACACCTTC.

This clone occurred a few times. The V gene is TRBV4-2, the J gene TRBJ2-6; no firm D call. Germline CDR1 LGHNA, CDR2 YNFKEQ. The CDR3 has 15 amino acids. V was shortened by 4 bases and J by 0 bases, with 7 bases between the two germline ends. The CDR3 bases are TGTGCCAGCAGCCTCGTGAGCTCTGGGGCCAACGTCCTGACTTTC. Amino acids: CASSLVSSGANVLTF.

The sample holds one count of this clone. The chain combines TRBV9 with TRBJ2-2; 12 bases fit TRBD1. The CDR3 consists of 17 residues. The germline CDR1 and CDR2 sequences are SGDLS and YYNGEE. V was clipped by 2 bases and J by 6 bases; unmatched bases: 8. The CDR3 coding sequence is TGTGCCAGCAGCGTTTCCTCGGGACAGGGGGCTTCCGGGGAGCTGTTTTTT. This codes for CASSVSSGQGASGELFF.

The gene calls are TRBV5-5 and TRBJ1-2; D call uncertain. Deletions cut 3 bases from V and 8 bases from J, with 11 bases between. The germline V gene has CDR1 SGHKS and CDR2 YYEKEE (reference sequence). The CDR3 contains 12 residues. The DNA for the CDR3 is TGTGCCAGCAGCTCTGCTGGACTGGGCTACACCTTC. This codes for CASSSAGLGYTF.

This rearrangement joins TRBV5-5 to TRBJ2-7, with 8 bases that match TRBD1. In germline, CDR1 is SGHKS, CDR2 YYEKEE (reference sequence). V lost 3 bases and J lost 3; bases outside the gene matches: 5. The CDR3 has 14 residues. DNA for the CDR3: TGTGCCAGCAGCTCCCCGGGACAGGACTACGAGCAGTACTTC. Its translation: CASSSPGQDYEQYF. Based on the CDR3 plus reference TRBV5-5 and TRBJ2-7, the full variable domain is DAGVTQSPTHLIKTRGQQVTLRCSPISGHKSVSWYQQVLGQGPQFIFQYYEKEERGRGNFPDRFSARQFPNYSSELNVNALLLGDSALYLCASSSPGQDYEQYFGPGTRLTVT.